One sample yielded the 18 T cell receptor beta chains listed below, sequenced in a study of shared clonotypes between healthy human individuals. The data were produced by immunoSEQ multiplex PCR, yet TCRdb's version contains in-frame clones alone and is incomplete. The data contain 1.4 million to 1.5 million clones, more than 95% of them singletons. The material sequenced was naive CD4+ T cells sorted from blood. Subset reported: CD45RA+ positively selected. The source of these receptors is a man younger than 45 in good health.

V and J are TRBV10-1 and TRBJ2-7; 7 nucleotides agree with TRBD2. V trimming: 0 bases; J trimming: 5 bases; junction bases outside the gene matches: 1. The CDR3 runs 13 residues. CDR1 and CDR2 (germline): WNHNN, SYGVQD (reference sequence). The CDR3 sequence: CASSESGGHEQYF. The CDR3 DNA reads TGCGCCAGCAGTGAGTCGGGAGGGCACGAGCAGTACTTC.

V and J are TRBV5-5 and TRBJ1-2, with a possible D match to TRBD1 (5 bases). Germline-derived CDR1 and CDR2 are SGHKS and YYEKEE (reference sequence). The CDR3 consists of 13 residues. Trimming took off 4 bases at V and 3 bases at J, with 10 bases between the two ends. This CDR3 reads CASSHGGHYGYTF. CDR3 nucleotides: TGTGCCAGCAGCCACGGGGGACACTATGGCTACACCTTC. The full variable domain, its missing parts supplied by reference TRBV5-5 and TRBJ1-2, is DAGVTQSPTHLIKTRGQQVTLRCSPISGHKSVSWYQQVLGQGPQFIFQYYEKEERGRGNFPDRFSARQFPNYSSELNVNALLLGDSALYLCASSHGGHYGYTFGSGTRLTVV.

This clone was recorded once. The rearrangement uses TRBV19 and TRBJ1-3; D ambiguous. The ends were cut back, 4 bases at V and 4 bases at J, with 8 bases in the middle. In germline, CDR1 is LNHDA, CDR2 SQIVND (reference sequence). CDR3 length: 13 amino acids. The CDR3 loop reads CASSRGSGNTIYF. The CDR3 DNA is TGTGCCAGTAGTAGGGGATCCGGAAACACCATATATTTT.

This chain links TRBV30 with TRBJ2-3; tentatively, D is TRBD2 (5 bases). The CDR3 is 11 residues long. Germline lookup yields CDR1 GTSNPN and CDR2 SVGIG (reference sequence). In nucleotides, the CDR3 is TGTGGCGGGCAGGACTCCGCTACGCAGTATTTT. Its translation: CGGQDSATQYF. The whole variable domain, remainder taken from reference TRBV30 and TRBJ2-3, is SQTIHQWPATLVQPVGSPLSLECTVEGTSNPNLYWYRQAAGRGLQLLFYSVGIGQISSEVPQNLSASRPQDRQFILSSKKLLLSDSGFYLCGGQDSATQYFGPGTRLTVL.

The CDR3 nucleotides are TGTGCCAGCAGCGTAGCTCAGGGCGATTTTGAAAAACTGTTTTTT. Protein: CASSVAQGDFEKLFF. This chain links TRBV9 with TRBJ1-4; a weak D match, TRBD1 (5 bases). CDR1 is SGDLS and CDR2 is YYNGEE in the germline V gene. Between the trimmed V and J ends, which lost 0 bases and 7 bases, there was a span of 13 bases. This CDR3 comprises 15 residues.

The chain employs TRBV5-4 and TRBJ1-1; D is unresolved. This CDR3 contains 16 residues. Trimming left V 3 bases short and J 2 bases short, with 17 bases between. From germline, CDR1 is SGHNT and CDR2 YYREEE (reference sequence). CDR3 DNA sequence: TGTGCCAGCAGCTCTCAGAAAACAGCAGACAACACTGAAGCTTTCTTT. It translates to CASSSQKTADNTEAFF. Complete variable domain (other parts from reference TRBV5-4 and TRBJ1-1): ETGVTQSPTHLIKTRGQQVTLRCSSQSGHNTVSWYQQALGQGPQFIFQYYREEENGRGNFPPRFSGLQFPNYSSELNVNALELDDSALYLCASSSQKTADNTEAFFGQGTRLTVV.

Only one count was recorded for this clone. The V gene is TRBV5-1, the J gene TRBJ2-1, with 9 bases lining up with TRBD2. The CDR3 totals 16 residues. Germline loops: CDR1 SGHRS, CDR2 YFSETQ. Trimming removed 2 bases from V and 8 bases from J; junction bases left unmatched: 11. Here the CDR3 reads CASSLITGLAGYEQFF. CDR3 sequence (DNA): TGCGCCAGCAGCTTAATTACGGGACTAGCTGGCTATGAGCAGTTCTTC.

The chain combines TRBV9 with TRBJ2-1, with D unresolved. CDR1 SGDLS and CDR2 YYNGEE come from the germline V gene. Trimming cost V 0 bases and J 2 bases, with 9 bases left between them. This CDR3 is built from 15 residues. The CDR3 reads CASSVEDTTYNEQFF. In DNA form, the CDR3 reads TGTGCCAGCAGCGTAGAGGATACTACCTACAATGAGCAGTTCTTC.

The chain combines TRBV18 with TRBJ2-7; possibly TRBD2 for D (6 bases). The CDR3 consists of 15 residues. Trimming removed 6 bases from V and 6 bases from J, with 21 bases in between. In germline, CDR1 is KGHSH, CDR2 LQKENI. CDR3 in amino acids: CASSPGLGIVSEQYF. In nucleotides, the CDR3 is TGTGCCAGCTCGCCGGGACTCGGCATTGTCTCCGAGCAGTACTTC.

V is TRBV19 and J is TRBJ1-1, with D possibly matching TRBD1 (6 bases). The germline V gene encodes CDR1 LNHDA and CDR2 SQIVND (reference sequence). The CDR3 loop spans 13 amino acids. The CDR3 reads CATRGRGNTEAFF. In nucleotides, the CDR3 is TGTGCAACCAGGGGCCGGGGGAACACTGAAGCTTTCTTT.

This chain uses TRBV7-9 with TRBJ1-3; no firm D call. V was shortened by 2 bases and J by 0 bases, with 11 bases between the two germline ends. Germline V gene data show CDR1 as SEHNR and CDR2 as FQNEAQ (reference sequence). CDR3 length equals 16 residues. The DNA for the CDR3 is TGTGCCAGCAGCTTACTGGGCCCCAGCTCTGGAAACACCATATATTTT. This gives the protein CASSLLGPSSGNTIYF.

This chain joins TRBV29-1 and TRBJ2-7; 10 bases align to TRBD1. This CDR3 is built from 13 residues. The V and J ends lost 6 bases and 3 bases, in that order; junction bases with no gene match: 5. The germline gives CDR1 SQVTM, CDR2 ANQGSEA. CDR3 amino acids: CSVTGQGFYEQYF. The CDR3 bases are TGCAGCGTAACGGGACAGGGGTTCTACGAGCAGTACTTC.

The gene calls are TRBV11-2 and TRBJ2-1, with 13 bases matching TRBD2. CDR1 is SGHAT, CDR2 FQNNGV, per germline. The V segment lost 0 bases and the J segment 0 bases; nucleotides outside the gene matches: 8. The CDR3 is made up of 20 amino acids. The CDR3 DNA reads as TGTGCCAGCAGCTTAGAGATGACTAGCGGGAGGCTTAGCTCCTACAATGAGCAGTTCTTC. This translates into CASSLEMTSGRLSSYNEQFF. Full variable domain (rest looked up from reference TRBV11-2 and TRBJ2-1): EAGVAQSPRYKIIEKRQSVAFWCNPISGHATLYWYQQILGQGPKLLIQFQNNGVVDDSQLPKDRFSAERLKGVDSTLKIQPAKLEDSAVYLCASSLEMTSGRLSSYNEQFFGPGTRLTVL.

The J gene is TRBJ2-7, the V gene TRBV9; D possibly corresponds to TRBD1 (6 bases). Deletions cut 0 bases from V and 0 bases from J, with 13 bases between. The germline V gene has CDR1 SGDLS and CDR2 YYNGEE. The CDR3 runs 16 residues. CDR3 sequence reads: CASSVAARGLSYEQYF. CDR3 sequence (DNA): TGTGCCAGCAGCGTAGCAGCCAGGGGCCTCTCCTACGAGCAGTACTTC.

The CDR3 sequence: CASSPLMFAAGVTGELFF. Here the CDR3 DNA reads TGTGCCAGCTCACCACTTATGTTTGCAGCCGGGGTCACCGGGGAGCTGTTTTTT. This rearrangement joins TRBV18 to TRBJ2-2; the D gene is possibly TRBD2 (5 bases). Germline V CDR1 and CDR2: KGHSH, LQKENI. V dropped 1 base and J dropped 4 bases, with 19 bases sitting between them. The CDR3 loop spans 18 amino acids.

CDR3 coding DNA: TGTGCCATCAGTGAGACTAGCGGATTCACAGATACGCAGTATTTT. Residues: CAISETSGFTDTQYF. This rearrangement joins TRBV10-3 to TRBJ2-3; 8 bases fit TRBD2. Germline CDR1 ENHRY, CDR2 SYGVKD. The V gene end was trimmed by 2 bases and the J gene end by 2 bases; junction bases not matched to a gene: 3. The CDR3 extends over 15 amino acids.

The count of this clone is one. The V and J genes are TRBV9 and TRBJ2-1; D remains unclear. The CDR3 is 15 residues long. In germline, CDR1 is SGDLS, CDR2 YYNGEE. The germline V and J ends were trimmed by 0 bases and 5 bases, with 12 bases remaining between them. CDR3 in DNA: TGTGCCAGCAGCGTAGAAATCCATGGTGACAATGAGCAGTTCTTC. The encoded protein is CASSVEIHGDNEQFF.

The chain uses TRBV7-6 and TRBJ2-3; D might be TRBD2 (5 bases). The CDR3 extends over 12 amino acids. CDR1 and CDR2 from the germline V gene are SGHVS and FNYEAQ. Trimming pared 5 bases from V and 10 bases from J, leaving 13 bases between. The DNA for the CDR3 is TGTGCCAGCAGCCCTCGGACTGGAGCGCAGTATTTT. This gives the protein CASSPRTGAQYF.